This TCR beta chain was identified in a study of T cells after yellow fever vaccination. Study results and limitations: The study found a weaker secondary response that peaked faster, day 5 versus 15.

This CDR3 region has 14 residues. Trimming removed 11 bases at V and 2 bases at J, with 16 bases between. This clonotype appeared many times. The antigen is not known. TCRdb passed the 5' RACE reads through MiXCR, listing each CDR3 protein once. The table shows about 110,000 distinct CDR3 sequences, with around 8.6% occurring only once. The genes are TRBV12-3 or TRBV12-4 and TRBJ2-1; possibly TRBD2 for D (6 bases). This TCR was recovered from a man aged 25 to 45 who received the YFV17D yellow fever vaccine. The material sequenced was CD8+ T cells sorted from PBMCs, taken 45 days after the yellow fever booster vaccination. This chain's CDR3 is CAVGRGGTYNEQFF. The DNA for the CDR3 is TGTGCCGTGGGGCGGGGCGGGACCTACAATGAGCAGTTCTTC.